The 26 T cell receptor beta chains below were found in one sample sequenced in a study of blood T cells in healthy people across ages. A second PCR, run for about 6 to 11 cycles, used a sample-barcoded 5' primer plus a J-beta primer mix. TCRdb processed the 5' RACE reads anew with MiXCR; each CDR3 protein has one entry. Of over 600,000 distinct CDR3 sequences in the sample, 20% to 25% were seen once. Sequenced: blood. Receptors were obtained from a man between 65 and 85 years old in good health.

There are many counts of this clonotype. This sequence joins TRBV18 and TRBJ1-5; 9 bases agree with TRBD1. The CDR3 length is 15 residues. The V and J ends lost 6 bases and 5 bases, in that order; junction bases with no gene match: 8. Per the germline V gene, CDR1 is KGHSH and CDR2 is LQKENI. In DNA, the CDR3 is TGTGCCAGCTCTCCCGGACAGGGGAAGGATCAGCCCCAGCATTTT. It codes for CASSPGQGKDQPQHF.

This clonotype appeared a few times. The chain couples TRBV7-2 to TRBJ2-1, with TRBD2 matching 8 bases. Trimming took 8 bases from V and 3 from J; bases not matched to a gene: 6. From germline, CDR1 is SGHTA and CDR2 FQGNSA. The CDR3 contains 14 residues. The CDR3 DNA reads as TGTGCCAGCGGCCGCCTAGCGGGCTACAATGAGCAGTTCTTC. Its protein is CASGRLAGYNEQFF.

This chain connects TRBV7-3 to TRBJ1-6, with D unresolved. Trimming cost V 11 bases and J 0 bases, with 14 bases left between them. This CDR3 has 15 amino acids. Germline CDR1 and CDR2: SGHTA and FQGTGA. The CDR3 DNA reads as TGTGCCGATCGGGCCTTGAGCTCCTATAATTCACCCCTCCACTTT. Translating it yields CADRALSSYNSPLHF.

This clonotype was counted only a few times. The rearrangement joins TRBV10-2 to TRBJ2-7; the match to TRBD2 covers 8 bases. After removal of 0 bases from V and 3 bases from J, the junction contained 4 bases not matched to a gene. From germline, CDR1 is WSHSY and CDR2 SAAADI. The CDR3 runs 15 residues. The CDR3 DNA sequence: TGCGCCAGCAGTGAGTCCGGGAGGGCAAACTACGAGCAGTACTTC. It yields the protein CASSESGRANYEQYF.

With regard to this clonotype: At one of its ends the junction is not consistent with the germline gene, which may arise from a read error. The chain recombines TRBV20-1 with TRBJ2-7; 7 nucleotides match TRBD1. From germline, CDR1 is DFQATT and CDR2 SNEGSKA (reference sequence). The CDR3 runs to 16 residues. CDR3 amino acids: CSAPGQPSQNAYEQHF. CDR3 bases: TGCAGTGCACCGGGACAGCCCTCTCAAAACGCATACGAGCAGCACTTC.

CDR3 sequence reads: CASSLRAGLAGNNEQFF. The CDR3 DNA reads TGTGCCAGCAGCTTAAGGGCGGGACTAGCGGGAAACAATGAGCAGTTCTTC. This chain joins TRBV7-3 and TRBJ2-5; 13 bases agree with TRBD2. The J call may be incorrect, as the DNA end agrees better with TRBJ2-1. Looked up from germline, CDR1 is SGHTA and CDR2 is FQGTGA. The CDR3 is 17 residues long.

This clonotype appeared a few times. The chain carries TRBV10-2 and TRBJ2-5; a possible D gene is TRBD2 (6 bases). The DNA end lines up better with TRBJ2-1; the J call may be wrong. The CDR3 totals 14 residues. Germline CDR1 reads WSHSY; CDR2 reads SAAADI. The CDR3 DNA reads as TGCGCCAGCATTGGTGAAGGAGGGCGCAATGAGCAGTTCTTC. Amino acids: CASIGEGGRNEQFF.

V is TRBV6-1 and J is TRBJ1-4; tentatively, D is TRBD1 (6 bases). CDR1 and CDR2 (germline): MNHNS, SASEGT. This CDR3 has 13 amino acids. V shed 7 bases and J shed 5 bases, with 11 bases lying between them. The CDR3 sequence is CASTLGANEKLFF. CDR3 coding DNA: TGTGCCAGCACTTTGGGGGCCAATGAAAAACTGTTTTTT.

The CDR3 sequence is CASSFQGFSYNEQFF. In nucleotides, the CDR3 is TGTGCCAGCAGTTTTCAGGGTTTCTCCTACAATGAGCAGTTCTTC. This rearrangement joins TRBV12-3 or TRBV12-4 to TRBJ2-1; weak D call: TRBD1 (5 bases). The CDR3 extends over 15 amino acids. V was pared by 3 bases and J by 0 bases, with 9 bases between.

CDR3 sequence reads: CASSGGWDQPQHF. CDR3 DNA sequence: TGTGCCAGCAGTGGGGGATGGGATCAGCCCCAGCATTTT. The chain joins TRBV25-1 to TRBJ1-5; D remains ambiguous. Trimming shortened V by 4 bases and J by 5 bases, and 9 bases separated the two germline ends. Looked up from germline, CDR1 is MGHDK and CDR2 is SYGVNS. This CDR3 has 13 amino acids.

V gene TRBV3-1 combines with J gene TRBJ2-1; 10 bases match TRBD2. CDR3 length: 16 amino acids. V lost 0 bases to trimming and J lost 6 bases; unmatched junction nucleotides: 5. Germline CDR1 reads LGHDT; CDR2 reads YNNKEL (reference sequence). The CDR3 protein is CASSQELLAGINEQFF. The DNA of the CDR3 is TGTGCCAGCAGCCAAGAGTTACTAGCGGGGATCAATGAGCAGTTCTTC.

The CDR3 loop is CASSPPTGTSTDTQYF. In DNA, the CDR3 is TGTGCCAGCAGCCCCCCGACAGGAACTAGCACAGATACGCAGTATTTT. The chain combines TRBV6-1 with TRBJ2-3; D possibly corresponds to TRBD1 (6 bases). Germline loops: CDR1 MNHNS, CDR2 SASEGT. V was shortened by 6 bases and J by 0 bases, with 16 bases between the two germline ends. The CDR3 loop spans 16 amino acids.

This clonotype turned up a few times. The CDR3, as DNA: TGTGCCAGCAGCCCGTCCAGCGGGAGAGGGCCCTACAATGAGCAGTTCTTC. This gives the protein CASSPSSGRGPYNEQFF. The chain recombines TRBV14 with TRBJ2-5; the match to TRBD2 covers 8 bases. The J call may be faulty, since TRBJ2-1 better matches the DNA end. Germline assignment: CDR1 SGHDN and CDR2 FVKESK. The CDR3 is made up of 17 amino acids.

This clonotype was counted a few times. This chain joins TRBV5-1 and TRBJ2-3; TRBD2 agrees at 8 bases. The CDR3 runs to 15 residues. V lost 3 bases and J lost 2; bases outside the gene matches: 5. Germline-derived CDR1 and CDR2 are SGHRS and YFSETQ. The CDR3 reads CASSWGSGNTDTQYF. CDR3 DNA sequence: TGCGCCAGCAGCTGGGGTAGCGGGAACACAGATACGCAGTATTTT.

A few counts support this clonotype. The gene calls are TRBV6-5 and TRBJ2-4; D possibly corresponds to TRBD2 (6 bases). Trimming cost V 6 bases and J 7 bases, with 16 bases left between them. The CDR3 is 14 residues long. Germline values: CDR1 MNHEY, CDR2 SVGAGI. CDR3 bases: TGTGCCAGCAGCCTCGGGACTCTGGAGAACATTCAGTACTTC. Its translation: CASSLGTLENIQYF.

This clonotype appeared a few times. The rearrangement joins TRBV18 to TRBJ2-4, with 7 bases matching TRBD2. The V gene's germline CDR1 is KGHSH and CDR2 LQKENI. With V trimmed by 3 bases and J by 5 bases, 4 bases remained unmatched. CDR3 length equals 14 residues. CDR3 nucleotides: TGTGCCAGCTCACCGCTTGCGGGAGAAAACATTCAGTACTTC. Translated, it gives CASSPLAGENIQYF. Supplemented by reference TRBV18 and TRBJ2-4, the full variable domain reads NAGVMQNPRHLVRRRGQEARLRCSPMKGHSHVYWYRQLPEEGLKFMVYLQKENIIDESGMPKERFSAEFPKEGPSILRIQQVVRGDSAAYFCASSPLAGENIQYFGAGTRLSVL.

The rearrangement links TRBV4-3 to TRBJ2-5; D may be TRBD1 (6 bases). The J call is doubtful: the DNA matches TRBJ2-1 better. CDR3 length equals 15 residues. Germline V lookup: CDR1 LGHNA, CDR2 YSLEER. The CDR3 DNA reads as TGCGCCAGCAGCCAAGATTGGAACAGGGCCAATGAGCAGTTCTTC. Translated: CASSQDWNRANEQFF.

In DNA form, the CDR3 reads TGTGCCAGCAGCCCCTCCCCCAACACCGGGGAGCTGTTTTTT. Protein sequence: CASSPSPNTGELFF. The chain links TRBV7-2 to TRBJ2-2; D unclear. CDR3 length equals 14 residues. V was trimmed by 5 bases and J by 2 bases, leaving 9 bases between them. Germline assignment: CDR1 SGHTA and CDR2 FQGNSA.

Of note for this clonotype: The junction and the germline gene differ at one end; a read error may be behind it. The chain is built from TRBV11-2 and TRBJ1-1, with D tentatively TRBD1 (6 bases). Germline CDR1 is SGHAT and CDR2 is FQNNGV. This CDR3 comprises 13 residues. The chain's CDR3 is CANSSERGTEVFF. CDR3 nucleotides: TGTGCCAACAGCTCAGAGAGGGGGACTGAAGTTTTCTTT. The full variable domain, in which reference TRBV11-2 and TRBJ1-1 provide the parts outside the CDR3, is EAGVAQSPRYKIIEKRQSVAFWCNPISGHATLYWYQQILGQGPKLLIQFQNNGVVDDSQLPKDRFSAERLKGVDSTLKIQPAKLEDSAVYLCANSSERGTEVFFGQGTRLTVV.

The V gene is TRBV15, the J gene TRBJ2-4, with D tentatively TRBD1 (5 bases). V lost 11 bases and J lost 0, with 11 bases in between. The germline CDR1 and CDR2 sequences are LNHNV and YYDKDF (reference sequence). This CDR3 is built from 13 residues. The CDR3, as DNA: TGTGCCGTAGGGGATCTAGCCAAAAACATTCAGTACTTC. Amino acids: CAVGDLAKNIQYF. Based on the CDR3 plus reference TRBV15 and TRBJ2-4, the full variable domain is DAMVIQNPRYQVTQFGKPVTLSCSQTLNHNVMYWYQQKSSQAPKLLFHYYDKDFNNEADTPDNFQSRRPNTSFCFLDIRSPGLGDTAMYLCAVGDLAKNIQYFGAGTRLSVL.

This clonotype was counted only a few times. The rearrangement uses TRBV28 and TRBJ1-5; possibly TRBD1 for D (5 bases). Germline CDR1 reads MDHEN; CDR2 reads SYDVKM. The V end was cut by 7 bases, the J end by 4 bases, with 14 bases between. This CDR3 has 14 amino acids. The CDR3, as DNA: TGTGCCAGCAACTCGATGGGGACTAATCAGCCCCAGCATTTT. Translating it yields CASNSMGTNQPQHF. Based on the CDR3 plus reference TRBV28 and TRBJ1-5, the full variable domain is DVKVTQSSRYLVKRTGEKVFLECVQDMDHENMFWYRQDPGLGLRLIYFSYDVKMKEKGDIPEGYSVSREKKERFSLILESASTNQTSMYLCASNSMGTNQPQHFGDGTRLSIL.

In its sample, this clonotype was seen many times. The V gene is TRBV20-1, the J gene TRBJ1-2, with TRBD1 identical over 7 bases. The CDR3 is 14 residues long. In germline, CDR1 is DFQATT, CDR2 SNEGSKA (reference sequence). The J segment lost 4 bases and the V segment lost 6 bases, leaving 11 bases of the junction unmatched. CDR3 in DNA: TGCAGTGCGACCCGGACAGGCGGGGGCTATGGCTACACCTTC. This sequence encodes CSATRTGGGYGYTF.

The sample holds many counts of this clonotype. This CDR3 reads CASSYDRAADQETQYF. Here the CDR3 DNA reads TGTGCCAGCAGTTACGACCGGGCAGCAGACCAAGAGACCCAGTACTTC. V is TRBV6-2 or TRBV6-3 and J is TRBJ2-5; no reliable D call. CDR1 and CDR2 (germline): MNHEY, SVGEGT. Trimming took off 2 bases at V and 0 bases at J, with 13 bases between the two ends. The CDR3 consists of 16 residues.

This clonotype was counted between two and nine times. CDR3 nucleotides: TGCAGTGCTAGACCAGCGGGAGTGGACAATGAGCAGTTCTTC. Encoded protein: CSARPAGVDNEQFF. This chain uses TRBV20-1 with TRBJ2-1; TRBD2 matches 8 bases. The trim removed 2 bases at V and 5 bases at J, leaving 5 bases unmatched. This CDR3 has 14 residues. CDR1 and CDR2 from the germline V gene are DFQATT and SNEGSKA (reference sequence).

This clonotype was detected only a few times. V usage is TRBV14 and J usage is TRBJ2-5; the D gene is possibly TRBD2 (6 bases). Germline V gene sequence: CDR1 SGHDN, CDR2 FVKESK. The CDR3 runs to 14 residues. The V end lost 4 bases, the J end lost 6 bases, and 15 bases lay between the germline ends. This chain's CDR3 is CASSRQGGLKTQYF. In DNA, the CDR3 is TGTGCCAGCAGCCGGCAGGGAGGTTTAAAGACCCAGTACTTC.

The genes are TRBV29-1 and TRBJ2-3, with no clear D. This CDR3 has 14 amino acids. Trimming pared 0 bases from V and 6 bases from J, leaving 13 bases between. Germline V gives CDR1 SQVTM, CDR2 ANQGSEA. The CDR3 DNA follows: TGCAGCGTTGAAGAAGGTACAGCAGCTGATACGCAGTATTTT. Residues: CSVEEGTAADTQYF.